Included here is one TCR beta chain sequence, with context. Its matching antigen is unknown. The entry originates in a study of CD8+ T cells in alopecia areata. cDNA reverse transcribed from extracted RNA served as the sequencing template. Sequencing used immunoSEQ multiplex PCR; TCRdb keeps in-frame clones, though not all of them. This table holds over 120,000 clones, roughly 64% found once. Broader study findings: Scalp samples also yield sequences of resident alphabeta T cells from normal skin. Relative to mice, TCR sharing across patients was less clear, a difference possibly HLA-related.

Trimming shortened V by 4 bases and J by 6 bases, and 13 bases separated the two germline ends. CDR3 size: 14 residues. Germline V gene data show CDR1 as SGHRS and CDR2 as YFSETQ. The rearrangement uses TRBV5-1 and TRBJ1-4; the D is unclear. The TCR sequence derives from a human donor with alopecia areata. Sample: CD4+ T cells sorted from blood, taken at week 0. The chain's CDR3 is CASSQTPGDEKLFF. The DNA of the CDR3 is TGCGCCAGCAGCCAGACCCCGGGTGATGAAAAACTGTTTTTT.